The TCR beta chain described here comes from a study of blood T cell repertoires in COVID-19. Study at large: Sources were T cells, B-cell-depleted T cells, or PBMCs; the material itself was cDNA or gDNA.

Trimming took 0 bases from V and 3 from J; bases not matched to a gene: 6. The CDR3 is made up of 15 amino acids. Only in-frame clones appear in the TCRdb table, and some are missing; sequencing was by immunoSEQ multiplex PCR. This sample has around 55,000 clones, with about 90% found just once. The sample was peripheral blood. This rearrangement joins TRBV5-3 to TRBJ2-7; 7 bases agree with TRBD2. TRBV5-3 is an ORF; its function is uncertain. This receptor was taken from a man aged 55 to 70 with active COVID-19. The CDR3 bases are TGTGCCAGAAGCTTGGACAGGCGGGAGATCTACGAGCAGTACTTC. Translated: CARSLDRREIYEQYF.